This T cell receptor beta chain comes out of a study of shared clonotypes between healthy human individuals. Whole-study findings and limits: The naive CD4 repertoires of a handful of donors were compared, and roughly 5% of clonotypes were shared.

As for this clone: Its antigen is currently unknown.

DNA at 150 to 200 ng, 25,000 to 35,000 T cell genomes, went into sorted-subset replicate PCRs. TCRdb's copy holds only in-frame clones and misses some; the assay was immunoSEQ multiplex PCR. The sample consists of some 2 million clones, approximately 94% of them appearing once. With V trimmed by 3 bases and J by 3 bases, 7 bases remained unmatched. This CDR3 contains 15 residues. Looked up from germline, CDR1 is SGDLS and CDR2 is YYNGEE. Naive CD8 cells comprised CD45RO-negative, CCR7-positively selected cells, excluding terminally differentiated effector memory CD45RA+ cells. The origin of this receptor is a young man in good health. The chain has TRBV9 and TRBJ1-2, with 8 bases matching TRBD1. The sequenced material came from naive CD8+ T cells sorted from blood. The CDR3 bases are TGTGCCAGCAGCGGGAACAGGGGGTTTGACTATGGCTACACCTTC. This translates into CASSGNRGFDYGYTF.